Shown below are 27 T cell receptor beta chains from a single sample sequenced in a study of OX40 agonist ivuxolimab in advanced cancers. Here immunoSEQ multiplex PCR was the method, and the copy in TCRdb shows in-frame clones only, minus some. The data hold more than 60,000 clones, with around 87% observed a single time. Specimen: CD4+ or CD8+ T cells sorted from blood, collected in a trial of the OX40 agonist ivuxolimab. These receptors all stem from an adult with an advanced solid tumor such as melanoma, head and neck, liver or kidney cancer.

The CDR3 loop reads CASIGQGAKRGYYEQYF. The CDR3 coding sequence is TGTGCCAGCATAGGACAGGGGGCGAAGCGGGGGTACTACGAGCAGTACTTC. The chain employs TRBV14 and TRBJ2-7; 11 bases are a match to TRBD1. The trim removed 7 bases at V and 3 bases at J, leaving 14 bases unmatched. The CDR3 has 17 amino acids. Per the germline V gene, CDR1 is SGHDN and CDR2 is FVKESK.

For the CDR3, the DNA is TGTGCCAGCAGCACGGGACAGCGGGACACTGAAGCTTTCTTT. It encodes CASSTGQRDTEAFF. The chain uses TRBV5-4 and TRBJ1-1; TRBD1 matches 7 bases. The CDR3 length is 14 residues. Germline V gene data show CDR1 as SGHNT and CDR2 as YYREEE (reference sequence). V shed 4 bases and J 3 bases; nucleotides not matched to a gene: 6.

The gene calls are TRBV19 and TRBJ1-6; tentatively, D is TRBD1 (5 bases). V lost 6 bases to trimming and J lost 11 bases, with 14 bases between them. CDR1 LNHDA and CDR2 SQIVND come from the germline V gene (reference sequence). The CDR3 contains 13 residues. The CDR3, as DNA: TGTGCCAGTAGCCCAGGGAGCGTTACACCCCTCCACTTT. Its translation: CASSPGSVTPLHF.

CDR3 nucleotide sequence: TGTGCCAGCAGCTTAGACCCCCCGCAGCGGGAGGGCCTCCACGAGCAGTACTTC. Translated, it gives CASSLDPPQREGLHEQYF. The gene calls are TRBV11-3 and TRBJ2-7, with 10 bases fitting TRBD2. From germline, CDR1 is SGHNT and CDR2 YENEEA. The junction had 13 bases not matched to a gene; V was cut back by 0 bases and J by 5 bases. The CDR3 sequence is 18 residues long.

The V and J genes are TRBV5-6 and TRBJ1-2, with a tentative D call TRBD1 (5 bases). V dropped 4 bases and J dropped 6 bases, with 13 bases sitting between them. Germline CDR1 reads SGHDT; CDR2 reads YYEEEE. The CDR3 has 13 residues. The CDR3 reads CASSPPAGDGYTF. The CDR3 DNA reads TGTGCCAGCAGCCCGCCCGCGGGGGATGGCTACACCTTC.

CDR3 sequence reads: CASSHGTVSTDTQYF. The CDR3 nucleotides read TGTGCCAGCAGCCACGGGACAGTTAGCACAGATACGCAGTATTTT. The gene calls are TRBV4-2 and TRBJ2-3, with 7 positions matching TRBD1. CDR1 and CDR2 from the germline V gene are LGHNA and YNFKEQ. Losses at the gene ends were 3 bases for V and 0 bases for J; bases not matched to a gene: 3. The CDR3 is 15 residues long.

The CDR3 spells CASSPDPSGGNTGELFF. The CDR3 DNA reads TGTGCCAGCAGCCCGGACCCTAGCGGGGGGAACACCGGGGAGCTGTTTTTT. The V call is TRBV7-8, the J call TRBJ2-2; 10 nucleotides agree with TRBD2. Germline CDR1 reads SGHVS; CDR2 reads FQNEAQ. The CDR3 covers 17 residues. V shed 5 bases and J 1 base; nucleotides not matched to a gene: 7.

The genes are TRBV2 and TRBJ2-1; D ambiguous. Trimming removed 3 bases from V and 4 bases from J, with 10 bases in between. This CDR3 is 14 amino acids long. Looked up from germline, CDR1 is SNHLY and CDR2 is FYNNEI. The CDR3 here is CASSDWQDYNEQFF. CDR3 nucleotide sequence: TGTGCCAGCAGTGATTGGCAGGATTACAATGAGCAGTTCTTC.

This chain uses TRBV5-5 with TRBJ2-3, with D unresolved. In germline, CDR1 is SGHKS, CDR2 YYEKEE (reference sequence). The V gene lost 2 bases and the J gene lost 0 bases, with 7 bases spanning the gap. The CDR3 has 14 amino acids. Here the CDR3 reads CASSFGTSTDTQYF. The CDR3 DNA sequence: TGTGCCAGCAGCTTTGGAACTAGCACAGATACGCAGTATTTT.

With regard to this clone: Other nucleotide sequences in the sample specify the same CDR3. This sequence joins TRBV7-9 and TRBJ1-6, with 9 positions matching TRBD1. The ends lost 4 bases at V and 7 bases at J; junction bases unmatched: 2. CDR3 length: 14 residues. The V gene's germline CDR1 is SEHNR and CDR2 FQNEAQ (reference sequence). CDR3 in DNA: TGTGCCAGCAGCTCAGGACAGGGGAATTCACCCCTCCACTTT. Translation gives CASSSGQGNSPLHF.

This clone was recorded a few times. The chain has TRBV27 and TRBJ1-4, with D possibly matching TRBD1 (5 bases). The CDR3 covers 14 residues. Germline V lookup: CDR1 MNHEY, CDR2 SMNVEV (reference sequence). V was pared by 0 bases and J by 8 bases, with 10 bases between. CDR3 amino acids: CASSLSSGREKLFF. The CDR3 region has the DNA TGTGCCAGCAGTTTATCGTCGGGGCGGGAAAAACTGTTTTTT. The entire variable domain, with the rest obtained from reference TRBV27 and TRBJ1-4, is as follows: EAQVTQNPRYLITVTGKKLTVTCSQNMNHEYMSWYRQDPGLGLRQIYYSMNVEVTDKGDVPEGYKVSRKEKRNFPLILESPSPNQTSLYFCASSLSSGREKLFFGSGTQLSVL.

The chain employs TRBV6-6 and TRBJ1-5; no definite D call. V gave up 7 bases and J gave up 5 bases, with 12 bases separating them. The CDR3 has 13 amino acids. CDR1 and CDR2 (germline): MNHNY, SVGAGI (reference sequence). CDR3 bases: TGTGCCAGCACCCTTCAGGTTGATCAGCCCCAGCATTTT. This codes for CASTLQVDQPQHF.

The rearrangement links TRBV5-1 to TRBJ2-3; no clear D. The CDR3 has 13 amino acids. V lost 0 bases and J lost 3, with 5 bases in between. CDR1 SGHRS and CDR2 YFSETQ come from the germline V gene. CDR3 sequence: CASSLVRTDTQYF. The CDR3 coding sequence is TGCGCCAGCAGCTTGGTGCGGACAGATACGCAGTATTTT.

V usage is TRBV9 and J usage is TRBJ2-1; D remains ambiguous. CDR3 size: 13 residues. V was clipped by 0 bases and J by 6 bases, with 7 bases between them. Germline V CDR1 and CDR2: SGDLS, YYNGEE. The CDR3 region is CASSVDDANEQFF. In DNA form, the CDR3 reads TGTGCCAGCAGCGTAGATGACGCCAATGAGCAGTTCTTC.

The chain carries TRBV2 and TRBJ1-5; D is undetermined. CDR3 length: 13 residues. Germline V gene lookup returns CDR1 SNHLY and CDR2 FYNNEI. Trimming shortened V by 8 bases and J by 9 bases, and 17 bases separated the two germline ends. The chain's CDR3 is CASLRDPGWPQHF. In DNA form, the CDR3 reads TGTGCCAGCCTTCGAGACCCTGGATGGCCCCAGCATTTT.

J is TRBJ1-5 and V is TRBV19, with 10 bases matching TRBD1. Germline V CDR1 and CDR2: LNHDA, SQIVND (reference sequence). V shed 10 bases, J shed 0 bases, and the junction held 9 bases outside the gene matches. The CDR3 covers 16 residues. CDR3 sequence reads: CATSGTGVYSNQPQHF. The CDR3 region has the DNA TGTGCCACCTCCGGGACAGGGGTATATAGCAATCAGCCCCAGCATTTT.

Written as DNA, the CDR3 is TGTGCCAGTAGTAACGGACAGGGCACCTACGAGCAGTACTTC. Protein product: CASSNGQGTYEQYF. The V and J genes are TRBV19 and TRBJ2-7, with 8 bases identical to TRBD1. V shed 4 bases and J 2 bases; nucleotides not matched to a gene: 4. This CDR3 spans 14 amino acids. Germline V gene sequence: CDR1 LNHDA, CDR2 SQIVND (reference sequence).

Of note for this clone: The same CDR3 arises from other DNA sequences in this sample as well. The genes are TRBV19 and TRBJ1-5; D possibly corresponds to TRBD1 (5 bases). The V end lost 7 bases, the J end lost 2 bases, and 12 bases lay between the germline ends. The CDR3 length is 14 residues. Per germline, CDR1 LNHDA and CDR2 SQIVND (reference sequence). In nucleotides, the CDR3 is TGTGCCAGTAAGAAAGGGGAGGGCAATCAGCCCCAGCATTTT. Translated: CASKKGEGNQPQHF.

The chain joins TRBV28 to TRBJ1-5, with D tentatively TRBD1 (6 bases). The germline gives CDR1 MDHEN, CDR2 SYDVKM. Trimming cost V 2 bases and J 3 bases, with 11 bases left between them. The CDR3 length is 15 residues. Written as DNA, the CDR3 is TGTGCCAGCAGTTTAGCCGACAGGCTCAATCAGCCCCAGCATTTT. It is translated as CASSLADRLNQPQHF.

The gene calls are TRBV5-6 and TRBJ2-7; the D call may be TRBD1 or TRBD2 (5 bases each). Germline CDR1 reads SGHDT; CDR2 reads YYEEEE. This CDR3 has 15 residues. The V gene lost 6 bases and the J gene lost 0 bases, with 16 bases spanning the gap. CDR3 residues: CASTDPGRGSYEQYF. CDR3 sequence (DNA): TGTGCCAGCACCGACCCGGGACGGGGCTCCTACGAGCAGTACTTC. Full variable domain (outside the CDR3, taken from reference TRBV5-6 and TRBJ2-7): DAGVTQSPTHLIKTRGQQVTLRCSPKSGHDTVSWYQQALGQGPQFIFQYYEEEERQRGNFPDRFSGHQFPNYSSELNVNALLLGDSALYLCASTDPGRGSYEQYFGPGTRLTVT.

V usage is TRBV4-3 and J usage is TRBJ2-2, with D possibly TRBD1 on 6 matching bases. Between the trimmed V and J ends, which lost 0 bases and 7 bases, there was a span of 12 bases. CDR3 length equals 15 residues. Per germline, CDR1 LGHNA and CDR2 YSLEER. CDR3 sequence: CASSQEGGDFGELFF. DNA for the CDR3: TGCGCCAGCAGCCAAGAAGGGGGAGATTTCGGGGAGCTGTTTTTT.

The chain combines TRBV4-2 with TRBJ2-6, with TRBD1 identical over 7 bases. J was trimmed by 2 bases and V by 2 bases; bases with no gene match: 3. The CDR3 covers 16 residues. Germline CDR1 and CDR2: LGHNA and YNFKEQ. This chain's CDR3 is CASSQQTGTGANVLTF. The CDR3 coding sequence is TGTGCCAGCAGCCAACAGACAGGGACTGGGGCCAACGTCCTGACTTTC.

This sequence joins TRBV27 and TRBJ2-1; D is undetermined. The CDR3 is 14 amino acids. V was clipped by 6 bases and J by 10 bases, with 19 bases between them. CDR1 MNHEY and CDR2 SMNVEV come from the germline V gene (reference sequence). Here the CDR3 reads CASSYYGRDGEQFF. The CDR3 DNA follows: TGTGCCAGCAGCTACTATGGGCGCGACGGGGAGCAGTTCTTC.

The rearrangement links TRBV7-8 to TRBJ1-4; 7 bases are a match to TRBD1. Trimming removed 5 bases from V and 0 bases from J; junction bases left unmatched: 3. The germline gives CDR1 SGHVS, CDR2 FQNEAQ. This CDR3 spans 15 amino acids. The CDR3 region has the DNA TGTGCCAGCAGCCCGCAGGGGGCAACTAATGAAAAACTGTTTTTT. The encoded protein is CASSPQGATNEKLFF.

On this clone: The same CDR3 arises from other DNA sequences in this sample as well. The chain joins TRBV19 to TRBJ2-3; 7 bases align to TRBD2. CDR1 LNHDA and CDR2 SQIVND come from the germline V gene (reference sequence). The CDR3 is 15 amino acids. Losses at the gene ends were 2 bases for V and 2 bases for J; bases not matched to a gene: 4. In nucleotides, the CDR3 is TGTGCCAGTAGTATAAGCGGGGTAGTCACAGATACGCAGTATTTT. Its translation: CASSISGVVTDTQYF.

The CDR3, as DNA: TGTGCCAGCAGCCCTCGGACTAGCGGGGCCTACGAGCAGTACTTC. Protein product: CASSPRTSGAYEQYF. The chain couples TRBV7-9 to TRBJ2-7; 12 bases agree with TRBD2. The CDR3 length is 15 residues. Germline values: CDR1 SEHNR, CDR2 FQNEAQ (reference sequence). With 5 bases clipped from V and 2 bases from J, the junction kept 4 bases outside the gene matches.

The chain links TRBV29-1 to TRBJ2-1, with 11 nucleotides matching TRBD2. The trim removed 7 bases at V and 12 bases at J, leaving 14 bases unmatched. The CDR3 runs to 14 residues. The germline CDR1 and CDR2 sequences are SQVTM and ANQGSEA. The chain's CDR3 is CSGIVAGGGHGQFF. In DNA, the CDR3 is TGCAGCGGGATCGTAGCGGGAGGGGGTCATGGGCAGTTCTTC.